What follows are 32 T cell receptor beta chains derived from one specimen sequenced in a study of low-dose radiotherapy and immunotherapy resistance in tumors. Time point meaning: before trial treatment. With TRAV- and TRBV-specific primers, first-strand cDNA was made, covering the alpha and beta chains. Over around 19 PCR cycles, TCRs were amplified from a constant-region primer and V-primer adapter. TCRdb reanalysed the reads using MiXCR and keeps one entry per CDR3 protein. The repertoire has tens of thousands of distinct CDR3 sequences, 9.4% of them found once; the top ten carry approximately 0.98%. The sample consisted of PBMCs, taken before treatment. The receptor set was obtained from a male donor with prostate cancer.

This chain joins TRBV29-1 and TRBJ2-2; D not certain. The germline V and J ends were trimmed by 2 bases and 4 bases, with 11 bases remaining between them. The CDR3 loop spans 14 amino acids. Germline V gene sequence: CDR1 SQVTM, CDR2 ANQGSEA. The CDR3 region is CSVELQLSTGELFF. For the CDR3, the DNA is TGCAGCGTTGAACTACAGTTAAGCACCGGGGAGCTGTTTTTT.

This clonotype was seen ten or more times. The rearrangement uses TRBV14 and TRBJ2-2; D is unclear. The CDR3 is made up of 14 amino acids. CDR1 is SGHDN, CDR2 FVKESK, per germline. V dropped 8 bases and J dropped 2 bases, with 12 bases sitting between them. The CDR3 DNA is TGTGCCAGCGGTTTCCTGAGTAACACCGGGGAGCTGTTTTTT. Amino acids: CASGFLSNTGELFF.

This clonotype was seen ten or more times. CDR3 nucleotide sequence: TGTGCCAGCAGCGCCCGGGACTTTTACAATGAGCAGTTCTTC. Translation gives CASSARDFYNEQFF. The gene calls are TRBV9 and TRBJ2-1, with D tentatively TRBD2 (6 bases). Germline values: CDR1 SGDLS, CDR2 YYNGEE. The CDR3 sequence is 14 residues long. Between the trimmed V and J ends, which lost 3 bases and 4 bases, there was a span of 11 bases.

This clonotype was recorded many times. The chain carries TRBV28 and TRBJ2-1; D unresolved. This CDR3 has 13 residues. V was shortened by 6 bases and J by 5 bases, with 11 bases between the two germline ends. CDR1 is MDHEN and CDR2 is SYDVKM in the germline V gene. In DNA, the CDR3 is TGTGCCAGCAGGCTGGCCGGAGACAATGAGCAGTTCTTC. Encoded protein: CASRLAGDNEQFF.

Ten or more counts support this clonotype. The V gene is TRBV28, the J gene TRBJ1-5; the D gene is possibly TRBD1 (5 bases). V was trimmed by 3 bases and J by 0 bases, leaving 9 bases between them. The CDR3 is made up of 15 amino acids. Germline CDR1 is MDHEN and CDR2 is SYDVKM. The CDR3 region has the DNA TGTGCCAGCAGTTTCCAGGGCTATAGCAATCAGCCCCAGCATTTT. Translating it yields CASSFQGYSNQPQHF.

In this sample, this clonotype turned up many times. The chain has TRBV11-1 and TRBJ1-5, with D perhaps TRBD1 (5 bases). Per germline, CDR1 SGHAT and CDR2 FQDESV (reference sequence). The V and J ends lost 5 bases and 7 bases respectively, with 12 bases between them. The CDR3 loop spans 13 amino acids. This CDR3 is CASSLQGNQPQHF. The DNA for the CDR3 is TGTGCCAGCAGCCTTCAGGGTAACCAGCCCCAGCATTTT. The full variable domain, with the rest looked up from reference TRBV11-1 and TRBJ1-5, is EAEVAQSPRYKITEKSQAVAFWCDPISGHATLYWYRQILGQGPELLVQFQDESVVDDSQLPKDRFSAERLKGVDSTLKIQPAELGDSAMYLCASSLQGNQPQHFGDGTRLSIL.

This clonotype was counted ten times or more. This rearrangement joins TRBV19 to TRBJ2-1; D unresolved. The length of the CDR3 is 13 residues. The V end lost 3 bases, the J end lost 7 bases, and 10 bases lay between the germline ends. CDR1 and CDR2 (germline): LNHDA, SQIVND (reference sequence). The CDR3 DNA reads TGTGCCAGTAGTATTTTCGGAACGAATGAGCAGTTCTTC. It codes for CASSIFGTNEQFF.

This clonotype has at least ten counts. The rearrangement uses TRBV20-1 and TRBJ2-5, with 10 nucleotides matching TRBD2. The CDR3 length is 12 residues. V dropped 6 bases and J dropped 4; count of bases not matched to a gene: 2. Looked up from germline, CDR1 is DFQATT and CDR2 is SNEGSKA (reference sequence). CDR3 DNA: TGCAGTGCCAGGACTAGCGGAGAGACCCAGTACTTC. Its translation is CSARTSGETQYF.

This clonotype was found many times. CDR3 sequence (DNA): TGTGCCAGCAGCGGACAGGCTCTCTCCTACGAGCAGTACTTC. Protein sequence: CASSGQALSYEQYF. The J gene is TRBJ2-7, the V gene TRBV6-6; 7 nucleotides line up with TRBD1. Germline-derived CDR1 and CDR2 are MNHNY and SVGAGI (reference sequence). The CDR3 runs 14 residues. Germline trimming cut 6 bases from V and 0 bases from J; bases unmatched to any gene: 5.

The chain couples TRBV27 to TRBJ2-7; no clear D. The CDR3 length is 13 residues. CDR1 is MNHEY and CDR2 is SMNVEV in the germline V gene (reference sequence). Trimming shortened V by 0 bases and J by 2 bases, and 5 bases separated the two germline ends. The CDR3 sequence is CASSLSGAYEQYF. CDR3 nucleotide sequence: TGTGCCAGCAGTTTATCCGGAGCCTACGAGCAGTACTTC.

This clonotype occurred many times. The chain employs TRBV5-1 and TRBJ2-5, with TRBD2 identical over 14 bases. This CDR3 has 16 residues. With V trimmed by 2 bases and J by 4 bases, 4 bases remained unmatched. In germline, CDR1 is SGHRS, CDR2 YFSETQ. The CDR3: CASSLGLAGGLETQYF. The DNA of the CDR3 is TGCGCCAGCAGCTTAGGACTAGCGGGAGGTCTAGAGACCCAGTACTTC. The full variable domain, its missing parts supplied by reference TRBV5-1 and TRBJ2-5, is KAGVTQTPRYLIKTRGQQVTLSCSPISGHRSVSWYQQTPGQGLQFLFEYFSETQRNKGNFPGRFSGRQFSNSRSEMNVSTLELGDSALYLCASSLGLAGGLETQYFGPGTRLLVL.

This clonotype was observed at least ten times. The genes are TRBV14 and TRBJ2-7; possibly TRBD1 for D (6 bases). V shed 5 bases and J shed 5 bases, with 13 bases lying between them. The CDR3 contains 13 residues. Germline loops: CDR1 SGHDN, CDR2 FVKESK. Written as DNA, the CDR3 is TGTGCCAGCAGCTTAGGACAGACCCACGAGCAGTACTTC. Residues: CASSLGQTHEQYF.

The CDR3 region is CSATIIPTSGTLLGTDTQYF. In nucleotides, the CDR3 is TGCAGTGCTACCATAATCCCCACTAGCGGGACCCTTCTGGGCACAGATACGCAGTATTTT. This chain uses TRBV20-1 with TRBJ2-3, with TRBD2 identical over 10 bases. CDR3 length equals 20 residues. The V gene's germline CDR1 is DFQATT and CDR2 SNEGSKA (reference sequence). Trimming removed 4 bases from V and 1 base from J; junction bases left unmatched: 20.

This clonotype was counted ten times or more. The chain is built from TRBV27 and TRBJ2-3; 11 bases map to TRBD2. The CDR3 spans 19 residues. Germline loops: CDR1 MNHEY, CDR2 SMNVEV (reference sequence). J gave up 0 bases and V 5 bases, and 13 bases lay outside the gene matches. This chain's CDR3 is CASSPAGGLAAVSTDTQYF. The CDR3, as DNA: TGTGCCAGCAGTCCTGCCGGGGGACTAGCGGCCGTTAGCACAGATACGCAGTATTTT.

This clonotype was counted many times. The V gene is TRBV14, the J gene TRBJ2-2; D gene unclear. The ends were cut back, 1 base at V and 5 bases at J, with 8 bases in the middle. This CDR3 spans 14 amino acids. Germline V gene data show CDR1 as SGHDN and CDR2 as FVKESK. DNA of the CDR3: TGTGCCAGCAGCCAAGTATTGTCTACCGGGGAGCTGTTTTTT. Translation gives CASSQVLSTGELFF.

This clonotype was detected ten times or more. V is TRBV7-2 and J is TRBJ2-1, with 10 bases that match TRBD1. Trimming removed 5 bases from V and 7 bases from J; junction bases left unmatched: 11. The CDR3 extends over 16 amino acids. Germline V gene lookup returns CDR1 SGHTA and CDR2 FQGNSA. DNA of the CDR3: TGTGCCAGCAGCCTAAACCGGGACAGGGGTTGGAATGAGCAGTTCTTC. Its protein is CASSLNRDRGWNEQFF.

Concerning this clonotype itself: A read error likely explains this, since a far larger clone differs by one base. The J gene is TRBJ2-1, the V gene TRBV29-1; TRBD2 might be the D (5 bases). CDR1 is SQVTM, CDR2 ANQGSEA, per germline. V was cut by 6 bases and J by 10 bases, with 10 bases left in between. The CDR3 has 10 residues. For the CDR3, the DNA is TGCAGCGTGTCGGAGGACGAGCAGTTCTTC. Its protein is CSVSEDEQFF.

About this clonotype itself: Given a far larger clone just one base away, this is likely a sequencing read error. This chain links TRBV5-1 with TRBJ2-7; 8 nucleotides line up with TRBD1. CDR1 and CDR2 from the germline V gene are SGHRS and YFSETQ. V gave up 3 bases and J gave up 7 bases; unmatched junction bases: 12. CDR3 size: 15 residues. The CDR3 DNA follows: TGCGCCAGCAGCTCAGGGGGCGGAGTGTACAATGAGCAGTACTTC. The encoded protein is CASSSGGGVYNEQYF.

This clonotype was observed at least ten times. The genes are TRBV7-2 and TRBJ2-4; D is possibly TRBD2 (5 bases). The CDR3 length is 16 residues. V lost 3 bases to trimming and J lost 0 bases, with 12 bases between them. Germline assignment: CDR1 SGHTA and CDR2 FQGNSA. The CDR3 reads CASSFGGGPAKNIQYF. The CDR3 nucleotides read TGTGCCAGCAGCTTCGGCGGAGGCCCAGCCAAAAACATTCAGTACTTC.

There are many counts of this clonotype. The chain uses TRBV11-2 and TRBJ2-3; the D gene could be TRBD1 or TRBD2 (6 bases each). The V end was cut by 4 bases, the J end by 7 bases, with 18 bases between. The CDR3 is 15 residues long. Germline CDR1 is SGHAT and CDR2 is FQNNGV. CDR3 nucleotide sequence: TGTGCCAGCAGCTGGACAGCGGGTGTTGGGAATACGCAGTATTTT. It is translated as CASSWTAGVGNTQYF.

This clonotype was detected ten times or more. The J gene is TRBJ1-2, the V gene TRBV7-9, with D possibly being TRBD1 (5 bases). The CDR3 consists of 13 residues. Trimming removed 2 bases at V and 8 bases at J, with 12 bases between. Germline CDR1 and CDR2: SEHNR and FQNEAQ (reference sequence). The CDR3 DNA is TGTGCCAGCAGCTTAACGGGGGTCGGCGGCTACACCTTC. Encoded protein: CASSLTGVGGYTF.

This clonotype was detected many times. The rearrangement links TRBV5-6 to TRBJ2-4, with D perhaps being TRBD1 or TRBD2 (5 bases each). This CDR3 contains 14 residues. Germline assignment: CDR1 SGHDT and CDR2 YYEEEE. Trimming removed 2 bases at V and 6 bases at J, with 12 bases between. In DNA form, the CDR3 reads TGTGCCAGCAGCTTAAGAGGGGCGAGAAACATTCAGTACTTC. Encoded protein: CASSLRGARNIQYF.

The table lists this clonotype with many counts. This chain connects TRBV28 to TRBJ1-2, with D hard to call. Per germline, CDR1 MDHEN and CDR2 SYDVKM. The CDR3 has 14 residues. V was shortened by 8 bases and J by 0 bases, with 13 bases between the two germline ends. This CDR3 is CASSLDPANYGYTF. The CDR3, as DNA: TGTGCCAGCTCCCTGGACCCAGCTAACTATGGCTACACCTTC.

This clonotype showed up many times. This sequence joins TRBV27 and TRBJ1-1; 9 bases are shared with TRBD1. There are 14 residues in the CDR3. V was pared by 6 bases and J by 10 bases, with 12 bases of the junction left unmatched. Germline CDR1 reads MNHEY; CDR2 reads SMNVEV (reference sequence). CDR3 sequence: CASRTDRGLTGAFF. The CDR3 region has the DNA TGTGCCAGCAGGACGGACAGGGGTCTCACGGGAGCTTTCTTT.

This clonotype was observed many times. This sequence joins TRBV5-1 and TRBJ2-1; the D gene could be TRBD1 or TRBD2 (5 bases each). The CDR3 length is 13 residues. Per germline, CDR1 SGHRS and CDR2 YFSETQ. Deletions cut 1 base from V and 8 bases from J, with 10 bases between. In DNA, the CDR3 is TGCGCCAGCAGCTTGCGACGGGGCGATGAGCAGTTCTTC. This translates into CASSLRRGDEQFF.

At least ten counts were recorded for this clonotype. The rearrangement uses TRBV6-5 and TRBJ2-2; no reliable D call. Germline CDR1 is MNHEY and CDR2 is SVGAGI. Trimming removed 5 bases from V and 5 bases from J, with 6 bases in between. The CDR3 extends over 12 amino acids. The CDR3 DNA reads as TGTGCCAGCAGTCCCATGACCGGGGAGCTGTTTTTT. Amino acids: CASSPMTGELFF.

In the case of this clonotype: The DNA is left out, because the CDR3 cannot be placed on it with certainty; the CDR3 is given as TCRdb lists it. The V gene is TRBV29-1, the J gene TRBJ2-2; TRBD2, as called in the table, went unchecked against the DNA. The CDR3 sequence runs 17 residues, both termini included. CDR1 is SQVTM and CDR2 is ANQGSEA in the germline V gene. The CDR3 region is CSVEGLAGTTRPGSCFF.

This clonotype was seen many times. V gene TRBV13 combines with J gene TRBJ2-1; 8 nucleotides line up with TRBD2. Losses at the gene ends were 5 bases for V and 7 bases for J; bases not matched to a gene: 16. In germline, CDR1 is PRHDT, CDR2 FYEKMQ (reference sequence). The CDR3 consists of 17 residues. This CDR3 is CASSPLPGLAGLNEQFF. In DNA, the CDR3 is TGTGCCAGCAGCCCCCTCCCAGGGCTAGCGGGCCTTAATGAGCAGTTCTTC.

This clonotype was counted at least ten times. The V call is TRBV19, the J call TRBJ2-1; D gene uncertain. This CDR3 spans 11 amino acids. Trimming shortened V by 1 base and J by 6 bases, and 1 base separated the two germline ends. CDR1 is LNHDA, CDR2 SQIVND, per germline (reference sequence). DNA for the CDR3: TGTGCCAGTAGTATAGTCAATGAGCAGTTCTTC. Protein product: CASSIVNEQFF. Combining the CDR3 with reference TRBV19 and TRBJ2-1 gives the whole variable domain DGGITQSPKYLFRKEGQNVTLSCEQNLNHDAMYWYRQDPGQGLRLIYYSQIVNDFQKGDIAEGYSVSREKKESFPLTVTSAQKNPTAFYLCASSIVNEQFFGPGTRLTVL.

Ten or more counts support this clonotype. The CDR3 bases are TGTGCCAGTAGGCTAGCGGGAGATACGCAGTATTTT. Translated: CASRLAGDTQYF. The rearrangement links TRBV19 to TRBJ2-3; 8 bases are a match to TRBD2. Germline V gives CDR1 LNHDA, CDR2 SQIVND (reference sequence). The V gene end was trimmed by 6 bases and the J gene end by 5 bases; junction bases not matched to a gene: 1. The CDR3 covers 12 residues.

The J gene is TRBJ1-2, the V gene TRBV4-3, with D possibly matching TRBD1 (5 bases). The germline V and J ends were trimmed by 4 bases and 2 bases, with 17 bases remaining between them. The CDR3 runs 16 residues. Germline loops: CDR1 LGHNA, CDR2 YSLEER. The CDR3 here is CASSLESGRANYGYTF. Written as DNA, the CDR3 is TGCGCCAGCAGCCTAGAAAGCGGCAGGGCCAACTATGGCTACACCTTC.

This clonotype was observed many times. The CDR3, as DNA: TGTGCCAGTAAGGACAGGGTAATCACCAAAAACATTCAGTACTTC. This translates into CASKDRVITKNIQYF. The chain employs TRBV19 and TRBJ2-4; 8 positions match TRBD1. This CDR3 has 15 residues. V lost 7 bases to trimming and J lost 2 bases; unmatched junction nucleotides: 7. Per the germline V gene, CDR1 is LNHDA and CDR2 is SQIVND (reference sequence).